Listed here are 20 T cell receptor beta chains from one sample, sequenced in a study of Tregs in tolerant kidney transplant recipients. Generated by immunoSEQ multiplex PCR, the TCRdb table keeps only in-frame clones and is missing some. The table counts 45,000 to 55,000 clones; around 0.8% lies in the top ten. Sequencing used CD4+ T cells from blood, obtained before the transplant. All receptors come from a human donor who received a combined kidney and bone marrow transplant.

On this clone: The CDR3 end lies 3 residues beyond the end of the read and is filled in from the germline J gene. The chain carries TRBV2 and TRBJ2-7; 9 nucleotides line up with TRBD1. There are 14 residues in the CDR3. V trimming: 7 bases; J trimming: 3 bases; junction bases outside the gene matches: 7. CDR1 is SNHLY, CDR2 FYNNEI, per germline. The CDR3 loop reads CASNLQGAGYEQYF. CDR3 DNA, as far as it was read: TGTGCCAGCAACCTACAGGGGGCCGGCTACGAG.

A note on this clone: The DNA ends 3 residues before the CDR3 does, and the rest of the CDR3 is filled in from the germline J gene. The V call is TRBV20-1, the J call TRBJ1-4, with 7 bases aligning to TRBD1. CDR1 and CDR2 (germline): DFQATT, SNEGSKA (reference sequence). This CDR3 has 13 residues. With 7 bases clipped from V and 3 bases from J, the junction kept 5 bases outside the gene matches. The DNA read from the CDR3 is TGCAGTGTCCAGACAGGGCCTAATGAAAAA. It encodes CSVQTGPNEK. The whole CDR3 region reads CSVQTGPNEKLFF.

For this clone: The DNA ends 3 residues before the CDR3 does, and the rest of the CDR3 is filled in from the germline J gene. This chain connects TRBV5-6 to TRBJ2-1, with 7 positions matching TRBD1. The ends lost 2 bases at V and 5 bases at J; junction bases unmatched: 4. CDR3 length: 14 residues. Per germline, CDR1 SGHDT and CDR2 YYEEEE. The part of the CDR3 DNA that was read is TGTGCCAGCAGCTTAGACAGGGTCAACAATGAG. It is translated as CASSLDRVNNE. The entire CDR3 is CASSLDRVNNEQFF.

The covered CDR3 bases are TGCAGTGCTAGAGATCTAGCGGGAGTTTTT. Its translation: CSARDLAGVF. The CDR3 as a whole reads CSARDLAGVFQYF. This chain joins TRBV20-1 and TRBJ2-4; 10 nucleotides align to TRBD2. The read gets to within 3 residues of the CDR3 end, and the germline J gene fills in the rest. The CDR3 spans 13 residues. CDR1 and CDR2 (germline): DFQATT, SNEGSKA (reference sequence).

Comment on this clone: The CDR3 end lies 3 residues beyond the end of the read and is filled in from the germline J gene. The chain is built from TRBV29-1 and TRBJ2-3, with 11 bases aligning to TRBD2. V shed 6 bases and J 7 bases; nucleotides not matched to a gene: 9. This CDR3 contains 14 residues. From germline, CDR1 is SQVTM and CDR2 ANQGSEA. The CDR3 DNA, read in part, is TGCAGCGTCGCACTAGCGGGAGCAAGGAATACG. Translated, it gives CSVALAGARNT. The entire CDR3 sequence reads CSVALAGARNTQYF.

On this clone itself: The missing CDR3 end, 3 residues past where the read stops, is filled in from the germline J gene. The V and J genes are TRBV5-1 and TRBJ2-2, with D unclear. The V gene's germline CDR1 is SGHRS and CDR2 YFSETQ. Trimming left V 4 bases short and J 1 base short, with 11 bases between. This CDR3 region has 15 residues. CDR3 DNA (partial): TGCGCCAGCAGCCCGAGGCGGTGGAACACCGGGGAG. Its translation: CASSPRRWNTGE. The full CDR3 protein is CASSPRRWNTGELFF.

Comments on this clone: The read terminates 3 residues before the CDR3 end, so the remaining end is supplied by the germline J gene. This chain links TRBV7-9 with TRBJ2-3; 11 positions match TRBD2. The V gene end was trimmed by 4 bases and the J gene end by 1 base; junction bases not matched to a gene: 1. Germline CDR1 and CDR2: SEHNR and FQNEAQ (reference sequence). The CDR3 runs to 15 residues. The sequenced CDR3 bases are TGTGCCAGCAGCTCGGGACTAGCGGGCACAGATACG. Protein product: CASSSGLAGTDT. The whole CDR3 protein is CASSSGLAGTDTQYF.

As for this clone: The read ends 3 residues shy of where the CDR3 ends; the end is completed using the germline J gene. V usage is TRBV7-2 and J usage is TRBJ1-1, with a weak D call TRBD1 (5 bases). From germline, CDR1 is SGHTA and CDR2 FQGNSA. Trimming stripped 3 bases from V and 0 bases from J, with 8 bases between. CDR3 length equals 14 residues. CDR3 sequence reads: CASSFWGLNTEAFF. CDR3 bases read: TGTGCCAGCAGCTTCTGGGGCCTGAACACTGAA.

Concerning this clone itself: The read stops 3 residues short of the end of the CDR3; the missing end is completed from the germline J gene. This chain links TRBV11-3 with TRBJ1-1, with D hard to call. V lost 11 bases to trimming and J lost 0 bases, with 16 bases between them. This CDR3 has 14 residues. Germline V gene lookup returns CDR1 SGHNT and CDR2 YENEEA. CDR3 amino acids: CAPPCRGLNTEAFF. Incomplete CDR3 DNA: TGTGCCCCCCCCTGTAGAGGGTTGAACACTGAA.

As to this clone: Sequencing ends 3 residues short of the CDR3 end; the germline J gene provides the rest. V gene TRBV30 combines with J gene TRBJ1-3; 7 nucleotides line up with TRBD1. This CDR3 spans 14 amino acids. Germline CDR1 GTSNPN, CDR2 SVGIG (reference sequence). Trimming cost V 4 bases and J 4 bases; bases outside gene matches: 7. CDR3 in amino acids: CAWNIPDRGNTIYF. CDR3 DNA (partial): TGTGCCTGGAACATCCCGGACAGGGGAAACACC.

With regard to this clone: The read terminates 3 residues ahead of where the CDR3 ends, so the germline J gene completes it. The chain combines TRBV19 with TRBJ2-7; 7 bases are a match to TRBD1. The CDR3 contains 14 residues. Germline assignment: CDR1 LNHDA and CDR2 SQIVND (reference sequence). Trimming cost V 4 bases and J 5 bases; bases outside gene matches: 8. The CDR3 spells CASSTRTGLDEQYF. The covered CDR3 bases are TGTGCCAGTAGTACCCGGACAGGTCTGGACGAG.

As for this clone: The CDR3 end is not reached by the read, which stops 3 residues before it; the germline J gene fills it in. V and J are TRBV20-1 and TRBJ1-4; the match to TRBD1 covers 9 bases. The junction had 7 bases not matched to a gene; V was cut back by 0 bases and J by 8 bases. CDR1 is DFQATT and CDR2 is SNEGSKA in the germline V gene (reference sequence). The CDR3 sequence is 15 residues long. CDR3 amino acids: CSARDKRTGDEKLFF. Incomplete CDR3 DNA: TGCAGTGCTAGAGATAAGCGGACAGGGGACGAAAAA.

Notes on this clone: The CDR3 end is not reached by the read, which stops 3 residues before it; the germline J gene fills it in. This chain links TRBV20-1 with TRBJ2-1; possible D gene TRBD2, 6 bases. Germline CDR1 and CDR2: DFQATT and SNEGSKA (reference sequence). V dropped 4 bases and J dropped 2 bases, with 9 bases sitting between them. CDR3 length: 13 amino acids. The CDR3 DNA, read in part, is TGCAGTGCTATCCGGACTACCTACAATGAG. It specifies CSAIRTTYNE. In full, the CDR3 is CSAIRTTYNEQFF.

In regard to this clone: The CDR3 end is not reached by the read, which stops 3 residues before it; the germline J gene fills it in. The chain links TRBV20-1 to TRBJ1-3; tentatively, D is TRBD1 (5 bases). Germline lookup yields CDR1 DFQATT and CDR2 SNEGSKA (reference sequence). The CDR3 has 13 residues. V shed 4 bases and J shed 4 bases, with 11 bases lying between them. The DNA read from the CDR3 is TGCAGTGCTATGGCAGGGCGAGGAAACACC. Protein sequence: CSAMAGRGNT. The whole CDR3 protein is CSAMAGRGNTIYF.

To note about this clone: From the germline J gene comes the end of the CDR3, since the read stops 3 residues before it. The chain has TRBV7-2 and TRBJ2-3; 10 bases agree with TRBD2. The CDR3 is 15 residues long. Germline CDR1 reads SGHTA; CDR2 reads FQGNSA. V dropped 5 bases and J dropped 2; count of bases not matched to a gene: 4. The CDR3 protein is CASSRTSGFTDTQYF. The CDR3 DNA, read in part, is TGTGCCAGCAGCCGGACTAGCGGATTCACAGATACG.

Note on this clone: The missing CDR3 end, 3 residues past where the read stops, is filled in from the germline J gene. The chain combines TRBV2 with TRBJ2-5; D ambiguous. The CDR3 is made up of 14 amino acids. With 6 bases removed from V and 5 bases from J, the gap between germline ends came to 16 bases. Germline CDR1 reads SNHLY; CDR2 reads FYNNEI. The CDR3 loop reads CASSRYTSEETQYF. Incomplete CDR3 DNA: TGTGCCAGCAGCCGATACACCTCAGAGGAGACC. Full variable domain (missing parts from reference TRBV2 and TRBJ2-5): EPEVTQTPSHQVTQMGQEVILRCVPISNHLYFYWYRQILGQKVEFLVSFYNNEISEKSEIFDDQFSVERPDGSNFTLKIRSTKLEDSAMYFCASSRYTSEETQYFGPGTRLLVL.

Concerning this clone itself: The CDR3 end falls 3 residues outside the read, so it is completed with the germline J gene. The rearrangement uses TRBV20-1 and TRBJ1-3; D is uncertain. The CDR3 covers 16 residues. Germline CDR1 reads DFQATT; CDR2 reads SNEGSKA (reference sequence). Trimming took off 0 bases at V and 0 bases at J, with 12 bases between the two ends. The CDR3 DNA, read in part, is TGCAGTGCTAGAGATCTACTTCCGCTCTCTGGAAACACC. Amino acids: CSARDLLPLSGNT. The full-length CDR3 reads as CSARDLLPLSGNTIYF.

Of note for this clone: Sequencing ends 3 residues short of the CDR3 end; the germline J gene provides the rest. The J gene is TRBJ2-7, the V gene TRBV5-1, with 7 positions matching TRBD2. The CDR3 sequence is 14 residues long. Losses at the gene ends were 0 bases for V and 3 bases for J; bases not matched to a gene: 3. Germline assignment: CDR1 SGHRS and CDR2 YFSETQ. The covered CDR3 bases are TGCGCCAGCAGCTTGGCTAGCGGACTCTACGAG. Translated, it gives CASSLASGLYE. The full CDR3 sequence reads CASSLASGLYEQYF.

With respect to this clone: With the read ending 3 residues before the CDR3 end, the germline J gene is used to fill in that end. The V gene is TRBV20-1, the J gene TRBJ2-7, with TRBD1 matching over 9 bases. The CDR3 spans 14 residues. V shed 2 bases, J shed 5 bases, and the junction held 7 bases outside the gene matches. CDR1 is DFQATT, CDR2 SNEGSKA, per germline (reference sequence). CDR3 bases read: TGCAGTGCTAGACCGGGACAGGGTTCTCACGAG. Its protein product is CSARPGQGSHE. The CDR3 reads in full as CSARPGQGSHEQYF.

A note on this clone: The read ends 3 residues early relative to the CDR3; the germline J gene fills the gap. This rearrangement joins TRBV5-1 to TRBJ2-2; D is perhaps TRBD2 (6 bases). CDR1 is SGHRS and CDR2 is YFSETQ in the germline V gene. Deletions cut 0 bases from V and 6 bases from J, with 12 bases between. There are 15 residues in the CDR3. The CDR3 reads CASSLGLGEAGELFF. CDR3 bases read: TGCGCCAGCAGCTTGGGACTAGGGGAGGCCGGGGAG.